These T cell receptor beta chains were read from a single sample in a study of human T cells and chemical hapten exposure. Each CDR3 protein is one row after TCRdb ran MiXCR on the RACE reads. This sample yields 350,000 to 450,000 distinct CDR3 sequences, of which approximately 5.1% are seen a single time; roughly 2.6% belongs to the top ten. This specimen consisted of whole blood, obtained in connection with sensitization to the hapten diphenylcyclopropenone (DPC). These receptors all come from a woman between 50 and 59 years old with alopecia areata. Some clones in this sample may be carry-over from other donors' samples. The CDR3 runs from the conserved cysteine through the conserved F or W. A D gene is named only where the DNA matches it firmly.

TRBV6-5,TRBD1,TRBJ1-1,16,CASSPNRGQGNTEAFF
TRBV9,TRBD1,TRBJ1-5,14,CASSAGTEHQPQHF
TRBV4-2,TRBD2,TRBJ2-1,15,CASSQEASGVNEQFF
TRBV4-3,.,TRBJ2-3,14,CASSQFQGADTQYF
TRBV7-9,.,TRBJ1-5,15,CASSSDWDSAQPQHF
TRBV2,.,TRBJ1-4,12,CASSPNVEKLFF
TRBV3-1,TRBD1,TRBJ1-5,15,CASSQGQGNHQPQHF
TRBV6-5,.,TRBJ2-3,14,CAVGYGGESDTQYF
TRBV7-8,TRBD2,TRBJ2-1,18,CASSSGTSGRASYNEQFF
TRBV29-1,TRBD1,TRBJ2-1,17,CSVAFGGWGTGGDEQFF
TRBV7-2,.,TRBJ2-2,14,CASTFSAGPGELFF
TRBV28,TRBD1,TRBJ2-7,12,CASSSTGFEQYF
TRBV29-1,TRBD1,TRBJ2-3,12,CSAGTGADTQYF
TRBV9,.,TRBJ1-1,14,CASSGAQGRTEAFF
TRBV12-3/TRBV12-4,.,TRBJ1-1,13,CASSFRYGGEAFF
TRBV5-4,TRBD2,TRBJ2-1,16,CASSLKRLAGNNEQFF
TRBV12-3/TRBV12-4,.,TRBJ1-1,14,CASSLLISNTEAFF
TRBV30,.,TRBJ2-5,12,CACLTSLQTQYF
TRBV6-2/TRBV6-3,TRBD2,TRBJ2-7,15,CASSPMGGNSYEQYF
TRBV28,.,TRBJ2-3,14,CASSFAGWADTQYF
TRBV12-5,TRBD1,TRBJ2-1,12,CASGPQGLEQFF
TRBV12-3/TRBV12-4,TRBD1,TRBJ2-7,13,CASRTGGSYEQYF
TRBV10-3,.,TRBJ2-1,15,CAILESLSSYNEQFF
TRBV4-1,.,TRBJ2-5,14,CASSRAGSQETQYF
TRBV2,.,TRBJ2-3,13,CASRKEVSDTQYF
TRBV2,TRBD2,TRBJ2-1,18,CASSEIAGGPGTYNEQFF
TRBV28,.,TRBJ2-7,13,CASSLIGEDEQYF
TRBV7-9,.,TRBJ2-5,15,CASSFRDLLAETQYF
TRBV7-2,.,TRBJ1-2,15,CASSLVPDSSYGYTF
TRBV13,TRBD1,TRBJ1-3,15,CASSSTTGRGNTIYF
TRBV7-9,.,TRBJ1-5,12,CASSLPNQPQHF
TRBV13,TRBD2,TRBJ2-1,16,CASSGSSGNRYNEQFF
TRBV12-3/TRBV12-4,.,TRBJ1-4,14,CASSYRDINEKLFF
TRBV4-1,.,TRBJ2-1,13,CASSQGAGGEQFF
TRBV13,TRBD2,TRBJ2-3,18,CASSPVGGSGTIIDTQNF
TRBV6-1,TRBD2,TRBJ2-1,16,CASSETGTSGANEQFF
TRBV6-2/TRBV6-3,TRBD1,TRBJ2-5,13,CASGDSLQETQYF
TRBV29-1,TRBD1,TRBJ2-7,13,CSVKGQGAGEQYF
TRBV7-2,.,TRBJ2-3,14,CASLEGGAADTQYF
TRBV6-6,TRBD1,TRBJ2-7,14,CASSHMGQGYEQYF
TRBV4-3,.,TRBJ2-1,15,CASSPQMAEDNEQFF
TRBV12-3/TRBV12-4,.,TRBJ1-6,14,CASSFQGWDSPLHF
TRBV5-1,.,TRBJ1-2,12,CASGGAAYGYTF
TRBV6-1,.,TRBJ1-1,12,CASSQGDLKAFF
TRBV28,.,TRBJ2-7,13,CASSDPQAYEQYF
TRBV7-3,.,TRBJ2-1,15,CASSPGSLSYNEQFF
TRBV18,.,TRBJ1-5,14,CASSPTESNQPQHF
TRBV20-1,.,TRBJ1-5,16,CSARDTEGLGNQPQHF
TRBV7-9,.,TRBJ2-5,12,CASGRYQETQYF
TRBV10-3,.,TRBJ1-3,16,CAISESGFSTGNTIYF
TRBV6-5,.,TRBJ2-7,12,CASSYGSGEQYF
TRBV25-1,TRBD1,TRBJ1-2,14,CASSPGGTSYGYTF